The 18 T cell receptor beta chains reported below all come from one sample, sequenced in a study of CD8 T cells in ankylosing spondylitis. Antigens of these TCRs are unknown. TCRdb re-called the 5' RACE reads through MiXCR, storing one row per CDR3 protein. Of about 390,000 distinct CDR3 sequences in the sample, 20% to 25% were seen once. General observations from the study: In ankylosing spondylitis blood, a motif of about 8 highly homologous TCR beta variants appeared characteristic.

The sequenced sample consisted of blood, either unsorted or a sorted T cell fraction (not recorded which). The receptors were sampled from a male donor with ankylosing spondylitis.

V gene TRBV25-1 combines with J gene TRBJ1-4; D uncertain. The V end was cut by 6 bases, the J end by 8 bases, with 16 bases between. This CDR3 contains 14 residues. CDR1 and CDR2 from the germline V gene are MGHDK and SYGVNS. Written as DNA, the CDR3 is TGTGCCAGCAGGGGTTGGGGTAATGAGGAAAAACTGTTTTTT. Amino acids: CASRGWGNEEKLFF.

The chain couples TRBV6-5 to TRBJ2-5, with D perhaps assigned TRBD1 or TRBD2 (5 bases each). The V gene's germline CDR1 is MNHEY and CDR2 SVGAGI. The germline V and J ends were trimmed by 2 bases and 5 bases, with 15 bases remaining between them. The CDR3 spans 15 residues. CDR3 bases: TGTGCCAGCAGTTACGATACACCGGGGACGGAGACCCAGTACTTC. It is translated as CASSYDTPGTETQYF.

This rearrangement joins TRBV20-1 to TRBJ2-2; 14 bases align to TRBD2. V was pared by 5 bases and J by 0 bases, with 2 bases of the junction left unmatched. The germline V gene has CDR1 DFQATT and CDR2 SNEGSKA (reference sequence). This CDR3 comprises 16 residues. The DNA of the CDR3 is TGCAGTGCTCGGACTAGCGGGAGGACGAACACCGGGGAGCTGTTTTTT. It yields the protein CSARTSGRTNTGELFF.

This clonotype was observed many times. The chain links TRBV29-1 to TRBJ2-7; 7 bases are shared with TRBD2. CDR3 length: 14 residues. Germline V CDR1 and CDR2: SQVTM, ANQGSEA. V lost 4 bases, J lost 1 base, and 7 bases stayed unmatched. Written as DNA, the CDR3 is TGCAGCGTTGGGACCGCCGGGGGGTCCTACGAGCAGTACTTC. Protein sequence: CSVGTAGGSYEQYF.

The chain has TRBV20-1 and TRBJ2-1; D might be TRBD2 (5 bases). Between the trimmed V and J ends, which lost 3 bases and 6 bases, there was a span of 12 bases. Germline values: CDR1 DFQATT, CDR2 SNEGSKA (reference sequence). This CDR3 has 13 amino acids. The CDR3 coding sequence is TGCAGTGCTAGTGATCCCCGGGGCAATGAGCAGTTCTTC. It codes for CSASDPRGNEQFF.

This chain joins TRBV20-1 and TRBJ2-1; TRBD2 is a possible D gene (5 bases). V was trimmed by 6 bases and J by 5 bases, leaving 23 bases between them. CDR1 DFQATT and CDR2 SNEGSKA come from the germline V gene (reference sequence). CDR3 length equals 16 residues. The CDR3 sequence is CSALGAPLRVHNEQFF. The CDR3 DNA reads TGCAGTGCCCTGGGTGCTCCTCTGCGGGTCCACAATGAGCAGTTCTTC.

The chain couples TRBV7-2 to TRBJ2-7; D ambiguous. The germline V gene encodes CDR1 SGHTA and CDR2 FQGNSA. CDR3 length: 15 residues. Trimming cost V 2 bases and J 4 bases, with 15 bases left between them. This chain's CDR3 is CASSLRVGGAYEQYF. CDR3 DNA: TGTGCCAGCAGCTTACGTGTGGGTGGTGCATACGAGCAGTACTTC.

CDR3 sequence: CASRAPRGGEAFF. As DNA, the CDR3 is TGTGCCAGCAGAGCCCCGCGGGGCGGTGAAGCTTTCTTT. The chain recombines TRBV7-9 with TRBJ1-1; TRBD1 might be the D (5 bases). This CDR3 region has 13 residues. Trimming removed 6 bases from V and 7 bases from J, with 15 bases in between. Germline loops: CDR1 SEHNR, CDR2 FQNEAQ (reference sequence).

This clonotype was seen only a few times. The J gene is TRBJ1-6, the V gene TRBV20-1; 7 bases align to TRBD1. The trim removed 7 bases at V and 5 bases at J, leaving 8 bases unmatched. The V gene's germline CDR1 is DFQATT and CDR2 SNEGSKA (reference sequence). The CDR3 consists of 14 residues. CDR3 DNA: TGCAGTGGTTCAGGGGGTCCCCATAATTCACCCCTCCACTTT. Translated, it gives CSGSGGPHNSPLHF.

This chain uses TRBV10-3 with TRBJ2-2, with 9 positions matching TRBD1. CDR1 is ENHRY, CDR2 SYGVKD, per germline. V lost 11 bases and J lost 7; bases outside the gene matches: 11. The CDR3 length is 14 residues. The CDR3 DNA follows: TGTGCCTCATGGGGAGGACAGGGGCACGGGGAGCTGTTTTTT. Translated: CASWGGQGHGELFF.

This rearrangement joins TRBV11-2 to TRBJ1-2, with D unresolved. V was shortened by 5 bases and J by 7 bases, with 11 bases between the two germline ends. Germline-derived CDR1 and CDR2 are SGHAT and FQNNGV. CDR3 length equals 12 residues. The CDR3 sequence is CASSPSFGGYTF. CDR3 in DNA: TGTGCCAGCAGCCCGAGTTTTGGTGGCTACACCTTC.

The genes are TRBV18 and TRBJ1-5; D remains ambiguous. The length of the CDR3 is 16 residues. CDR1 is KGHSH and CDR2 is LQKENI in the germline V gene. Trimming cost V 2 bases and J 0 bases, with 11 bases left between them. The CDR3 here is CASSPVDPNSNQPQHF. CDR3 bases: TGTGCCAGCTCACCAGTGGACCCTAATAGCAATCAGCCCCAGCATTTT.

This clonotype was recorded a few times. The chain combines TRBV20-1 with TRBJ2-1; 9 positions match TRBD2. With V trimmed by 3 bases and J by 3 bases, 6 bases remained unmatched. Per the germline V gene, CDR1 is DFQATT and CDR2 is SNEGSKA (reference sequence). The CDR3 consists of 15 residues. CDR3 region: CSASPLAGVYNEQFF. Here the CDR3 DNA reads TGCAGTGCTAGTCCGTTAGCGGGAGTCTACAATGAGCAGTTCTTC.

V gene TRBV7-9 combines with J gene TRBJ2-5; D gene unclear. The CDR3 covers 14 residues. V gave up 5 bases and J gave up 9 bases, with 19 bases separating them. Germline V lookup: CDR1 SEHNR, CDR2 FQNEAQ (reference sequence). The CDR3 sequence is CASSPDRYLIAQYF. The CDR3 DNA sequence: TGTGCCAGCAGCCCTGACCGGTACCTTATAGCCCAGTACTTC.

This chain connects TRBV5-1 to TRBJ2-3; the D gene is possibly TRBD2 (5 bases). V was shortened by 1 base and J by 2 bases, with 8 bases between the two germline ends. The CDR3 runs 14 residues. Germline CDR1 reads SGHRS; CDR2 reads YFSETQ. CDR3 protein: CASSLSLATDTQYF. CDR3 nucleotides: TGCGCCAGCAGCTTGAGTCTAGCCACAGATACGCAGTATTTT.

The rearrangement links TRBV5-1 to TRBJ2-2, with D perhaps assigned TRBD1 or TRBD2 (5 bases each). Looked up from germline, CDR1 is SGHRS and CDR2 is YFSETQ. This CDR3 is 15 amino acids long. With 7 bases removed from V and 6 bases from J, the gap between germline ends came to 19 bases. The CDR3 sequence: CASATGSRDAGELFF. The CDR3 region has the DNA TGCGCCAGCGCCACGGGTAGCCGGGACGCCGGGGAGCTGTTTTTT.

Only a few counts were recorded for this clonotype. The chain employs TRBV18 and TRBJ1-2; no definite D call. Trimming stripped 5 bases from V and 8 bases from J, with 15 bases between. The germline CDR1 and CDR2 sequences are KGHSH and LQKENI. The CDR3 has 13 amino acids. The CDR3 is CASSESNSDGYTF. CDR3 bases: TGTGCCAGCTCAGAAAGCAACAGCGACGGCTACACCTTC.

The chain links TRBV5-6 to TRBJ2-7, with D possibly TRBD1 on 6 matching bases. CDR1 SGHDT and CDR2 YYEEEE come from the germline V gene. The V end was cut by 2 bases, the J end by 7 bases, with 16 bases between. The CDR3 covers 14 residues. The CDR3 sequence: CASSFGTFVREQYF. In DNA, the CDR3 is TGTGCCAGCAGCTTCGGGACATTCGTTCGAGAGCAGTACTTC.